This T cell receptor beta chain emerged from a study of T cell responses to AZD1222 COVID-19 vaccine. Findings and caveats of the study: Every sample of the repertoires postdated the peak T cell response.

V was clipped by 3 bases and J by 3 bases, with 6 bases between them. The CDR3 has 13 residues. Germline CDR1 KGHSH, CDR2 LQKENI. The protocol was immunoSEQ multiplex PCR, while the TCRdb copy is restricted to in-frame clones and leaves out a portion. The table shows about 130,000 clones, with roughly 90% occurring only once. This clone was counted a single time. Its antigen remains unidentified. The chain employs TRBV18 and TRBJ1-5; D is uncertain. The sample was peripheral blood, taken on day 0 of AZD1222 vaccination. The origin of this receptor is an adult in good health. Here the CDR3 reads CASSPLNNQPQHF. In DNA, the CDR3 is TGTGCCAGCTCACCGCTAAACAATCAGCCCCAGCATTTT. Variable domain in full (rest from reference TRBV18 and TRBJ1-5): NAGVMQNPRHLVRRRGQEARLRCSPMKGHSHVYWYRQLPEEGLKFMVYLQKENIIDESGMPKERFSAEFPKEGPSILRIQQVVRGDSAAYFCASSPLNNQPQHFGDGTRLSIL.